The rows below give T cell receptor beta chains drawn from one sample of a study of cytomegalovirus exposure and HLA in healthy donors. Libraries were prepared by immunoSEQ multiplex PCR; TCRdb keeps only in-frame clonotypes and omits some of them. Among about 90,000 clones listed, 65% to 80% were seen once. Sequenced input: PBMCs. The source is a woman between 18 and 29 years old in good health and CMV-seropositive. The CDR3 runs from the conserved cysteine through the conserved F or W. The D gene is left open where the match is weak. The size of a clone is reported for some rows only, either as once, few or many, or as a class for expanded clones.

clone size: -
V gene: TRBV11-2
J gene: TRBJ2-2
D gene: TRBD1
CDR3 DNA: TGTGCCAGCAGCTTAGGGACAGGCACCGGGGAGCTGTTTTTT
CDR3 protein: CASSLGTGTGELFF

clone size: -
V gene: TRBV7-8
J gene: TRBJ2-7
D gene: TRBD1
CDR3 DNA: TGTGCCAGCAGCTTAGATGGGACAGGGGCCTACGAGCAGTACTTC
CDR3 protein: CASSLDGTGAYEQYF

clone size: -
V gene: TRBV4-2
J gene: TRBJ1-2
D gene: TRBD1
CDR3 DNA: TGTGCCAGCAGCCAAGAGCCAGGGGGCTCTAACTATGGCTACACCTTC
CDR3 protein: CASSQEPGGSNYGYTF

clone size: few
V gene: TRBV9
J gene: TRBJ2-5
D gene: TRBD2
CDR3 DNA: TGTGCCAGCAGCGTAGGACTAGCGGGGGCCCAAGAGACCCAGTACTTC
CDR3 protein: CASSVGLAGAQETQYF

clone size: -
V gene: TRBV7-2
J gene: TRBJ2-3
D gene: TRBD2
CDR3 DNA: TGTGCCAGCAGCTTACCAGCGGGGTTCACAGATACGCAGTATTTT
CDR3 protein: CASSLPAGFTDTQYF

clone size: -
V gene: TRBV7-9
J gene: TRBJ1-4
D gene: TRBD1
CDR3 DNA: TGTGCCAGCAGCTGGGGACAGGGGATAGGTGAAAAACTGTTTTTT
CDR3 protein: CASSWGQGIGEKLFF

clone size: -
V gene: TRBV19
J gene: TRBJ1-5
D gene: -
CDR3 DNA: TGTGCCAGTAAATCCGATGGCGAGGGTTTGACGGTACAGCCCCAGCATTTT
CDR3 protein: CASKSDGEGLTVQPQHF

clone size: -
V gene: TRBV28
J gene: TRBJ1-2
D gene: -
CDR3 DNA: TGTGCCAGCAGCTACCCTCGGGGTCCCTCCTATGGCTACACCTTC
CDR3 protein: CASSYPRGPSYGYTF

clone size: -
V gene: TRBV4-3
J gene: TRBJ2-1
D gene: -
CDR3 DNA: TGCGCCAGCAGCTTAAAAGCCGGGACTCCTCGAAATGAGCAGTTCTTC
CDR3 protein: CASSLKAGTPRNEQFF

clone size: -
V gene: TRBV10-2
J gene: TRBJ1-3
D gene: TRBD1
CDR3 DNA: TGCGCCAGCAGGGGACAGGGGAACTCTGGAAACACCATATATTTT
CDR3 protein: CASRGQGNSGNTIYF

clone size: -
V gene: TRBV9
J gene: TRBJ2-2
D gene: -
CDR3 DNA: TGTGCCAGCAGCCCCAGACCCCTCAGGGTCGTAGCCGGGGAGCTGTTTTTT
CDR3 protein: CASSPRPLRVVAGELFF

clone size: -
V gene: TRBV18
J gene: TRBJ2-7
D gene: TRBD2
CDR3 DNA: TGTGCCAGCTCACCTCCCGGGACTAATGAGCAGTACTTC
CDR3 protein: CASSPPGTNEQYF

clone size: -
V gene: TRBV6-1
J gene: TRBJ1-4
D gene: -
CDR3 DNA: TGTGCCAGCAGTGACCGGGCAACTAATGAAAAACTGTTTTTT
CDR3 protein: CASSDRATNEKLFF

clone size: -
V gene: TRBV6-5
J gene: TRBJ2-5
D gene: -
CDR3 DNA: TGTGCCAGCAGCCTTGCCGGGAGCCAAGAGACCCAGTACTTC
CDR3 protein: CASSLAGSQETQYF

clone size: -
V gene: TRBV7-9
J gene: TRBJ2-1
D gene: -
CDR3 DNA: TGTGCCAGCAGCTCTACCCGGGAGCTCACAAGCTCCTACAATGAGCAGTTCTTC
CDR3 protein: CASSSTRELTSSYNEQFF

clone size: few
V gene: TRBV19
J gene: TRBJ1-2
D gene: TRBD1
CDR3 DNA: TGTGCCAGTAGTAAGAGGACAGGCGATTATGGCTACACCTTC
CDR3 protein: CASSKRTGDYGYTF

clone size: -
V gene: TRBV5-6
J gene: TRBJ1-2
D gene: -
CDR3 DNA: TGTGCCAGCAGTAAAGGTCGCGGTGGCTACACCTTC
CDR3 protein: CASSKGRGGYTF

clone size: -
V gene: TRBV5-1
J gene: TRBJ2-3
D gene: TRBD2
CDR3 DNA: TGCGCCAGCAGCTTTTTACTAGCGGGAGGGCCGGGGGGCACAGATACGCAGTATTTT
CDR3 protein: CASSFLLAGGPGGTDTQYF

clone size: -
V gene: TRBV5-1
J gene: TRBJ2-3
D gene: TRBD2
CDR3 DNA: TGCGCCAGCAGCTTGGTGGCGGGGGATACAGATACGCAGTATTTT
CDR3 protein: CASSLVAGDTDTQYF

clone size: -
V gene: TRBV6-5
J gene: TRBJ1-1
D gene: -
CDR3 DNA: TGTGCCAGCAGTTACGGTCGGAGTCAGGGGAACACTGAAGCTTTCTTT
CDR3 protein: CASSYGRSQGNTEAFF

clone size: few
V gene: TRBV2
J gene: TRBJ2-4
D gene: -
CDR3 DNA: TGTGCCAGCAGAGCAGGGGTAAACATTCAGTACTTC
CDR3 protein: CASRAGVNIQYF

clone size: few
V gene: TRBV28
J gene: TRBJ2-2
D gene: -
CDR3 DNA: TGTGCCAGCAGGACCCGGGACCAGGGGGGCGGGGAGCTGTTTTTT
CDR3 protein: CASRTRDQGGGELFF

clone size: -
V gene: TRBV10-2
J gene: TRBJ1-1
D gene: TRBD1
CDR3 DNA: TGCGCCAGCAGTGTACAGGGGGCAAACACTGAAGCTTTCTTT
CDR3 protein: CASSVQGANTEAFF

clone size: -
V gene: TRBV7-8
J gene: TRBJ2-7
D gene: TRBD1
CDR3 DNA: TGTGCCAGCAGCCGAGAAACAGGGGTATACGGCTACGAGCAGTACTTC
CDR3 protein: CASSRETGVYGYEQYF

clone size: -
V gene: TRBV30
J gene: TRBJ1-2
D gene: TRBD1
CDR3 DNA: TGTGCCTGGAGTCGGGGACAGCTACCCTATGGCTACACCTTC
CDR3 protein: CAWSRGQLPYGYTF

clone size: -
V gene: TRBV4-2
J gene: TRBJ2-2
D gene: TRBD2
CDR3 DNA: TGTGCCAGCAGCCAAGATCCAGCGGGGGGAAGGACCGGGGAGCTGTTTTTT
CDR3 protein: CASSQDPAGGRTGELFF

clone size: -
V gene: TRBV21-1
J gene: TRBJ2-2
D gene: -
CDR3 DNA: TGTGCCAGCAGCAAAGGAGGGGTCAGACAGGGGGCGGGAACCGGGGAGCTGTTTTTT
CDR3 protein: CASSKGGVRQGAGTGELFF

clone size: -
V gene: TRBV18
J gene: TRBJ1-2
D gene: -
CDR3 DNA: TGTGCCAGCTCACCCGACCCTCTCGGGGAGGGGAGGTACACCTTC
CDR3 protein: CASSPDPLGEGRYTF

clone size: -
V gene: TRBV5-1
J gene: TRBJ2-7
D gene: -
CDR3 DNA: TGCGCCAGCAGCACCTCCTCCGCGGGGCCCTACGAGCAGTACTTC
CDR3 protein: CASSTSSAGPYEQYF

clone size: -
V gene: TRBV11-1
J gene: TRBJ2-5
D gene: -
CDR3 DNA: TGTGCCAGCAGCCCTACCGAAATACAAGAGACCCAGTACTTC
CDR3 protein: CASSPTEIQETQYF

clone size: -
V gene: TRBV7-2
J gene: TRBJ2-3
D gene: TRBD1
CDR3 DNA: TGTGCCAGCAGCTACGGACAGGGCGCAGATACGCAGTATTTT
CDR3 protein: CASSYGQGADTQYF

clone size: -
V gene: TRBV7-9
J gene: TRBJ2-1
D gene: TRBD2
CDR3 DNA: TGTGCCAGCAGCTCTAGCGGGAGGGCCAGGGCCTACAATGAGCAGTTCTTC
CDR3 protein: CASSSSGRARAYNEQFF

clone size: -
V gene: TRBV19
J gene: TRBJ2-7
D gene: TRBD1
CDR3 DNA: TGTGCCAGTAGTATAGATCTCACAGGGGCCGGCTCCTACGAGCAGTACTTC
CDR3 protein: CASSIDLTGAGSYEQYF

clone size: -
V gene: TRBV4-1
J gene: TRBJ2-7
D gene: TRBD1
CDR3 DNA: TGCGCCAGCAGCCCAGAGGGACAGGGGCTCGGCCCGAACTCCTACGAGCAGTACTTC
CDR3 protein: CASSPEGQGLGPNSYEQYF

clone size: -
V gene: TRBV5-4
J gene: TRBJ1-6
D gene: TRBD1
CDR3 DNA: TGTGCCAGCAGGCTGGTAGGGACAGGCACCAATTCACCCCTCCACTTT
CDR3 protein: CASRLVGTGTNSPLHF

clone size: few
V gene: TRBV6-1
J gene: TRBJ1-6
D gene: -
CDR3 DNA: TGTGCCAGCAGTGCTGTACAGGTTCACTATAATTCACCCCTCCACTTT
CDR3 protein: CASSAVQVHYNSPLHF

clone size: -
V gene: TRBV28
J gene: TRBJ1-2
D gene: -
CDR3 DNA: TGTGCCAGCAGTGACAGGATCTATGGCTACACCTTC
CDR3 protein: CASSDRIYGYTF

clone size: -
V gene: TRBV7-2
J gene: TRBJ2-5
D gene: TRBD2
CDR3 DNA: TGTGCCAGCAGCTTAGCGCCGACTAGCGGGAGGGCATTGGAGACCCAGTACTTC
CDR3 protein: CASSLAPTSGRALETQYF

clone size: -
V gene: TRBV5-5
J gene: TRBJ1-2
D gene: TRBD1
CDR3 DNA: TGTGCCAGCAGCCTGGCAGGGGGCTTTGTAGGTGGCTACACCTTC
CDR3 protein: CASSLAGGFVGGYTF

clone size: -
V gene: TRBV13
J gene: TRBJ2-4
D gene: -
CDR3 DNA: TGTGCCAGCAGCTCCGGACACCAGATGGGAAACATTCAGTACTTC
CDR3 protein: CASSSGHQMGNIQYF

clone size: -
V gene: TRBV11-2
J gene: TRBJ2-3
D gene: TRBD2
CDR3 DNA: TGTGCCAGCAGCTTAGTGGGTGGGTTAGCGGGGGGGCGCGATACGCAGTATTTT
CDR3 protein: CASSLVGGLAGGRDTQYF

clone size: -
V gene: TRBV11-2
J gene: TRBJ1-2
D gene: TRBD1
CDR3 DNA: TGTGCCAGCAGCTTAGCGGGACAGGGAGCGGCTAACTATGGCTACACCTTC
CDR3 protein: CASSLAGQGAANYGYTF

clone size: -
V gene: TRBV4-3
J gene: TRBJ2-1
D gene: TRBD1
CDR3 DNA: TGCGCCAGCAGCCAATTTGGGACAGGGGCAGGGAATGAGCAGTTCTTC
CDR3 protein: CASSQFGTGAGNEQFF

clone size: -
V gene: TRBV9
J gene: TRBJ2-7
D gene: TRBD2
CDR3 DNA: TGTGCCAGCAGCCCGAGCGGGAGGGTCTACGAGCAGTACTTC
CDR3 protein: CASSPSGRVYEQYF

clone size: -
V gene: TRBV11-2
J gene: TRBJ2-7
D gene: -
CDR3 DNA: TGTGCCAGCAGCTTATGGTTGAATTCGAGCTCCTACGAGCAGTACTTC
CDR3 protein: CASSLWLNSSSYEQYF

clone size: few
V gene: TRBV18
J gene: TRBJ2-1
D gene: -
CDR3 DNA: TGTGCCAGCTCACGAACTCCCGAGGCGGACAATGAGCAGTTCTTC
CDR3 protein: CASSRTPEADNEQFF

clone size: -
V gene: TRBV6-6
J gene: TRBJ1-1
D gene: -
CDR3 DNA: TGTGCCAGCAGTTACTCTGACATCGGGAACACTGAAGCTTTCTTT
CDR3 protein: CASSYSDIGNTEAFF

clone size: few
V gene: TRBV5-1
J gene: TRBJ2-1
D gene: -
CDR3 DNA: TGCGCCAGCAGCTTAAGAGGCGATGAGCAGTTCTTC
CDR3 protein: CASSLRGDEQFF

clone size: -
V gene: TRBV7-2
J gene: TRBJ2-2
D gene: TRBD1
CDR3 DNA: TGTGCCAGCAGCCTGGGACAGGGGAGGTCCGGGGAGCTGTTTTTT
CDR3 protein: CASSLGQGRSGELFF

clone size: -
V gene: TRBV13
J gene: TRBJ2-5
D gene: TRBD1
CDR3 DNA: TGTGCCAGCAGCTACCGACAGGGTAGACAAGAGACCCAGTACTTC
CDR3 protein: CASSYRQGRQETQYF

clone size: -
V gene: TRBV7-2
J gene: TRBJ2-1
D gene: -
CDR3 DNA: TGTGCCAGCAGCTTAGCAGGAGGGCACAATGAGCAGTTCTTC
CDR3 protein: CASSLAGGHNEQFF

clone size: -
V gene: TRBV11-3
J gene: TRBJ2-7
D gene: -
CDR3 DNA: TGTGCCAGCAGTTCCCAAGCGGGGACATCCTACGAGCAGTACTTC
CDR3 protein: CASSSQAGTSYEQYF

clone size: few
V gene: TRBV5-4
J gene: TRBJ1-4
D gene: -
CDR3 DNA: TGTGCCAGCAGCAGACAGGACACCGCGAACGGAAAACTGTTTTTT
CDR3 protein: CASSRQDTANGKLFF

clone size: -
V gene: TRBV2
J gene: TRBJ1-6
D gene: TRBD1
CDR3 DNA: TGTGCCAGCAAGGGACAGGGGGCAAATTCACCCCTCCACTTT
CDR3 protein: CASKGQGANSPLHF